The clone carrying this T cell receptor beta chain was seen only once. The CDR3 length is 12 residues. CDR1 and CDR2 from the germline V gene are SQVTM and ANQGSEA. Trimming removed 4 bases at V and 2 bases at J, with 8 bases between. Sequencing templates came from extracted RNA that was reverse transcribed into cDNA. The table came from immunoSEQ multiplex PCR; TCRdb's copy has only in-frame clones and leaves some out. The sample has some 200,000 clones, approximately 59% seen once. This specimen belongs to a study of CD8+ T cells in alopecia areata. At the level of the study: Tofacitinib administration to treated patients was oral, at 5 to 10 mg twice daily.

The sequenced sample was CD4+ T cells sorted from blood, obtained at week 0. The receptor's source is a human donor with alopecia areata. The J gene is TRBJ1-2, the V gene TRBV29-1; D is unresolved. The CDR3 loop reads CSVGWRNYGYTF. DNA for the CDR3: TGCAGCGTTGGGTGGAGAAACTATGGCTACACCTTC. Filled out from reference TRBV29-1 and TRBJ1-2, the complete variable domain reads SAVISQKPSRDICQRGTSLTIQCQVDSQVTMMFWYRQQPGQSLTLIATANQGSEATYESGFVIDKFPISRPNLTFSTLTVSNMSPEDSSIYLCSVGWRNYGYTFGSGTRLTVV.